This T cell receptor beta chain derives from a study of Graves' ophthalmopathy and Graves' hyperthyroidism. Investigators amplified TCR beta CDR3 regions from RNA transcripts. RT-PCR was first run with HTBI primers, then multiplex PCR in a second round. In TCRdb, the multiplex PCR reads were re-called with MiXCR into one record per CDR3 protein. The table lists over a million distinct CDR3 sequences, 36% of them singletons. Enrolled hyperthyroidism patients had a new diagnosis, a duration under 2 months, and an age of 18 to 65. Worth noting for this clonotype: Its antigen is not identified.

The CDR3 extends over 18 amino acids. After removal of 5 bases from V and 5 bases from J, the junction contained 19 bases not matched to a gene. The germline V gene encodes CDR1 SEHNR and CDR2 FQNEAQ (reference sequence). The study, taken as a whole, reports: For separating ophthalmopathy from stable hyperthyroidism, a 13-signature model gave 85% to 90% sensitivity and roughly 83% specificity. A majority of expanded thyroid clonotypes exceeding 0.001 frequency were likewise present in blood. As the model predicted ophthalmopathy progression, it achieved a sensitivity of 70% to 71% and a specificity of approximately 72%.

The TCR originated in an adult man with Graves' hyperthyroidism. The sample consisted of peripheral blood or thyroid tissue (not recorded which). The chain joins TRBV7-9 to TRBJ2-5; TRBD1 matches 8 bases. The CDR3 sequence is CASSPMGPGGAGGETQYF. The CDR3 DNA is TGTGCCAGCAGCCCAATGGGTCCAGGGGGCGCCGGTGGGGAGACCCAGTACTTC.